This T cell receptor beta chain was identified during a study of shared clonotypes between healthy human individuals (dated by TCRdb to 2018 to 2020). Notes on the research overall: Three men and a couple of women, aged 18 to 49 years, made up the cohort. Per donor, three plates each were used for CD4 naive and CD4 memory, two for CD8 naive, and one for CD8 memory. Libraries were prepared and TCR repertoires were sequenced by different laboratories using diverse techniques, in order to increase sequencing depth and limit assay-specific biases. Each donor's leukapheresis produced roughly between roughly 0.85 and 10 billion PBMCs. The study deeply sequenced blood TCR repertoires of about 5 healthy adults to estimate repertoire size and the extent of clonotype sharing between individuals.

The table lists this clone with a count of one. It lacks a known antigen. It has no much larger one-base neighbor in the sample; base qualities were not kept. Using the deep immunoSEQ assay, TCR CDR3 regions were amplified from genomic DNA by multiplex PCR. Extracted genomic DNA from each cell subset was distributed evenly across all wells of several immunoSEQ 96-well plates, and each plate was treated as a replicate. Each replicate PCR for sorted subsets received around 210 ng genomic DNA, equal to about 30,000 T cell genomes. Purified libraries were quantified with a Qubit 3.0 fluorometer, sized on a Bioanalyzer 2100, and re-quantified with the KAPA Library Quantification kit. Every immunoSEQ 96-well plate was sequenced on a dedicated single-read 150-cycle Illumina NextSeq 550 flow cell. Per the source publication's procedure: Because the immunoSEQ output held only junctional sequences and lacked quality scores, the filtering could not match the filtering applied to full-length reads. Sequences were annotated with PyIR, a Python wrapper for IgBLAST v1.9, and V/J genes and CDR3 were assigned using IMGT germline references. Reads were filtered out if the reads had weak V/J assignments (E-value above 1e-6), no CDR3, stop codons, out-of-frame junctions, or ambiguous translated residues. V3J clonotypes were defined as sequences sharing an identical inferred V gene, J gene, and CDR3 amino acid sequence. Percentage overlap between repertoires was calculated by dividing the number of shared unique clonotypes by the size of the smaller repertoire. Three approaches were used to assess repertoire richness: RTK rarefaction, the Chao1 estimator, and Recon v2.1 estimates of unobserved clonotypes. Generation probabilities were computed with OLGA for all TCRbeta clonotypes obtained by the gDNA method from several donors. Here the immuneACCESS table is served through TCRdb, limited to in-frame sequences with V and J called. Missing clones are a known gap in these copies; in checked studies unresolved V genes cover under half, and the rest lacks a known reason. V and J calls and clone size follow that table, whereas D and trimming were derived from the DNA. Present in this sample are 650,000 to 800,000 clones, just under 75% of which were seen just once. The ten largest clones add up to more than 1.5% of the sample.

From a lookup of the germline V gene, CDR1 and CDR2 are SGHTA and FQGTGA. V drops 5 bases and J drops 5 bases, leaving 12 bases in between. From its cysteine to its phenylalanine, the CDR3 spans 13 amino acids. Only CDR3 DNA is held: 39 bases, read in frame from base 1. The investigation overall reported the following: About 4.5% of naive CD4, 3.5% of naive CD8, roughly 2.4% of memory CD4, and 0.4% of memory CD8 clonotypes were shared across four donors. Incomplete sequencing was indicated by rarefaction of sorted-subset datasets, despite the large sequencing depth. The genetic and exposure-history diversity represented was limited by the small number of donors. Sampling was restricted to blood, and TCR repertoires in tissues likely differ from the TCR repertoires found in blood. Naive subsets generally had larger estimated clonotype richness than memory subsets did. Higher generation probabilities were observed for clonotypes shared by all four sorted-subset donors than for non-shared clonotypes. Based on pairwise subsampling, the degree of clonotype sharing among donors was expected to be affected by sequencing depth.

The donors were healthy, HIV-negative adults who had no recently reported acute infections or vaccinations. All donors were Caucasian adults living in Nashville, Tennessee, USA. CD4+ T cells were enriched by magnetic negative selection, after which naive cells were positively selected on CD45RA and the negative fraction was taken as the memory subset. Blood was obtained by leukapheresis, after which PBMCs were separated by Ficoll-Histopaque density gradient centrifugation and cryopreserved in liquid nitrogen vapor phase. Analytical flow cytometry was used to check the purity and quantity of every magnetically sorted T cell population. From each sorted fraction, genomic DNA was isolated and quantified by UV absorbance on a Nanodrop 2000c.

The sequence links TRBV7-3 to TRBJ2-5, with TRBD2 perhaps the D gene, on 6 matching bases. The clonotype was recovered from a woman aged 25 to 39 in good health. Sequenced input: memory CD4+ T cells sorted from blood. The cell subset or site label on this specimen signifies: CD45RA-negative fraction. In nucleotides, the sequence is TGTGCCAGCAGCAGAGGGGCGGGGGAGACCCAGTACTTC. Its amino acids are CASSRGAGETQYF.